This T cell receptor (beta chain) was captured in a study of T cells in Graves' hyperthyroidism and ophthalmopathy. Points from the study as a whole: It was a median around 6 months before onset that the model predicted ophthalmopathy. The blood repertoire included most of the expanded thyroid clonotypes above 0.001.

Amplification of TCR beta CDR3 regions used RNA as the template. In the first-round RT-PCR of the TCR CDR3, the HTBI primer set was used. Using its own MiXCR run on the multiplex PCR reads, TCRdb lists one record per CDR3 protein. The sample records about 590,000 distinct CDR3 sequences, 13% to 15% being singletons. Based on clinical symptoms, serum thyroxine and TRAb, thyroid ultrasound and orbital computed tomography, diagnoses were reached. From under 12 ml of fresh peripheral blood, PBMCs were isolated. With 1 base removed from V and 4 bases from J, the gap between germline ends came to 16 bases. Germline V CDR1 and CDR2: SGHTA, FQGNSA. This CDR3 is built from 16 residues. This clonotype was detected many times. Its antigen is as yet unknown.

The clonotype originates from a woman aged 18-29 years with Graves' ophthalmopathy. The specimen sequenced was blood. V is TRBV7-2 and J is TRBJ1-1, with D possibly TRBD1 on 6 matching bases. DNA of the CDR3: TGTGCCAGCAGCTTAGATGGGGGAAGGGGGAGCACTGAAGCTTTCTTT. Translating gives CASSLDGGRGSTEAFF.